One and the same sample provided the 11 T cell receptor beta chains below, sequenced in a study of beta chain features in type 1 diabetes. TCRB transcripts that were expressed got sequenced, as all of the isolated RNA had been reverse transcribed. Here immunoSEQ multiplex PCR was the method, and the copy in TCRdb shows in-frame clones only, minus some. In the table there are under 150,000 clones, 6.9% of which are singletons. The sample taken for sequencing was central memory CD4+ T cells from blood. The receptor source for this set is a woman in her thirties in good health.

This CDR3 is CASNTPSGILYEQYF. DNA for the CDR3: TGTGCCAGTAATACCCCTAGCGGGATCCTCTACGAGCAGTACTTC. The chain is built from TRBV28 and TRBJ2-7; 9 bases fit TRBD2. This CDR3 contains 15 residues. Germline CDR1 MDHEN, CDR2 SYDVKM. With 9 bases clipped from V and 3 bases from J, the junction kept 12 bases outside the gene matches.

The chain carries TRBV30 and TRBJ1-4; weak D call: TRBD1 (5 bases). In germline, CDR1 is GTSNPN, CDR2 SVGIG (reference sequence). The CDR3 consists of 15 residues. V was shortened by 0 bases and J by 7 bases, with 15 bases between the two germline ends. CDR3 nucleotide sequence: TGTGCCTGGAGTGTACCCGTTGCAGGGCCTGAAAAACTGTTTTTT. The encoded protein is CAWSVPVAGPEKLFF.

V is TRBV28 and J is TRBJ2-3; 10 bases fit TRBD2. The CDR3 consists of 15 residues. The V segment lost 1 base and the J segment 6 bases; nucleotides outside the gene matches: 4. Germline loops: CDR1 MDHEN, CDR2 SYDVKM. The CDR3 here is CASSLYLAGADTQYF. As DNA, the CDR3 is TGTGCCAGCAGTTTATATCTAGCGGGAGCGGATACGCAGTATTTT.

The CDR3 region is CASSLARDSLTKNIQYF. For the CDR3, the DNA is TGTGCCAGCAGCTTAGCCCGGGACAGCCTAACCAAAAACATTCAGTACTTC. This chain links TRBV7-2 with TRBJ2-4, with TRBD1 matching 7 bases. The CDR3 extends over 17 amino acids. Germline values: CDR1 SGHTA, CDR2 FQGNSA. V shed 0 bases, J shed 2 bases, and the junction held 7 bases outside the gene matches.

This chain uses TRBV19 with TRBJ2-7; a weak D match, TRBD2 (5 bases). The V end lost 3 bases, the J end lost 0 bases, and 12 bases lay between the germline ends. This CDR3 spans 15 amino acids. Germline V gene data show CDR1 as LNHDA and CDR2 as SQIVND (reference sequence). The DNA for the CDR3 is TGTGCCAGTAGTATGGGCGGGTCTCTCTCCTACGAGCAGTACTTC. It encodes CASSMGGSLSYEQYF.

This chain connects TRBV5-4 to TRBJ2-6, with TRBD2 as a possible D gene (5 bases). Germline V gene data show CDR1 as SGHNT and CDR2 as YYREEE (reference sequence). V lost 2 bases to trimming and J lost 2 bases, with 14 bases between them. This CDR3 spans 17 amino acids. DNA of the CDR3: TGTGCCAGCAGCTTAAAAACGGGATCTCCTGGGGCCAACGTCCTGACTTTC. Protein: CASSLKTGSPGANVLTF.

The chain carries TRBV6-1 and TRBJ1-1, with TRBD1 as a possible D gene (6 bases). V lost 7 bases and J lost 3, with 12 bases in between. Germline CDR1 MNHNS, CDR2 SASEGT. CDR3 length: 13 amino acids. The CDR3 sequence: CASKRGMDTEAFF. In DNA, the CDR3 is TGTGCCAGCAAGAGGGGGATGGACACTGAAGCTTTCTTT.

This chain joins TRBV5-4 and TRBJ2-1; TRBD1 is a possible D gene (5 bases). The CDR3 has 13 residues. Trimming took 1 base from V and 4 from J, leaving 6 bases between them. Germline V CDR1 and CDR2: SGHNT, YYREEE (reference sequence). CDR3 nucleotide sequence: TGTGCCAGCAGCTTGCCAGGGTACAATGAGCAGTTCTTC. This gives the protein CASSLPGYNEQFF.

This clone appeared a few times. V usage is TRBV7-2 and J usage is TRBJ1-2; no definite D call. Trimming shortened V by 2 bases and J by 5 bases, and 15 bases separated the two germline ends. Germline V gene sequence: CDR1 SGHTA, CDR2 FQGNSA. This CDR3 comprises 15 residues. CDR3 amino acids: CASSLYSRPLYGYTF. In DNA form, the CDR3 reads TGTGCCAGCAGCTTATACAGCAGGCCACTTTATGGCTACACCTTC. The variable domain in full, completed from reference TRBV7-2 and TRBJ1-2, reads GAGVSQSPSNKVTEKGKDVELRCDPISGHTALYWYRQSLGQGLEFLIYFQGNSAPDKSGLPSDRFSAERTGGSVSTLTIQRTQQEDSAVYLCASSLYSRPLYGYTFGSGTRLTVV.

This clone was recorded at least ten times. The V call is TRBV19, the J call TRBJ1-1, with D uncertain. Germline loops: CDR1 LNHDA, CDR2 SQIVND (reference sequence). The CDR3 is 13 residues long. With 4 bases removed from V and 1 base from J, the gap between germline ends came to 7 bases. The CDR3 spells CASSNRQNTEAFF. CDR3 bases: TGTGCCAGTAGTAACCGACAGAACACTGAAGCTTTCTTT.

The sample holds a few counts of this clone. The rearrangement uses TRBV5-4 and TRBJ2-7; 10 bases agree with TRBD2. V gave up 4 bases and J gave up 3 bases; unmatched junction bases: 4. The CDR3 has 14 amino acids. Germline loops: CDR1 SGHNT, CDR2 YYREEE (reference sequence). CDR3 DNA sequence: TGTGCCAGCAGCCCGGGACTAGCGAACTACGAGCAGTACTTC. Protein sequence: CASSPGLANYEQYF.